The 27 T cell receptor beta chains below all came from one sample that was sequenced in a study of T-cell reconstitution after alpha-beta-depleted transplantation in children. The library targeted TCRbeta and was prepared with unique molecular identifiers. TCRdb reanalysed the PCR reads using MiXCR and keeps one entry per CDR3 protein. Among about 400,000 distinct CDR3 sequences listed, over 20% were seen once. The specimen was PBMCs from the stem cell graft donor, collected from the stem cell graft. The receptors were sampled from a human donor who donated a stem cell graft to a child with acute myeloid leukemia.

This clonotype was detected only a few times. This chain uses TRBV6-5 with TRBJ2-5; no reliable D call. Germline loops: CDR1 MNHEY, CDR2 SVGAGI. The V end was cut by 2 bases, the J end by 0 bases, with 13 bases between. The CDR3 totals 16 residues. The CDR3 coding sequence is TGTGCCAGCAGTTACGGGCGAAAACCGTACCAAGAGACCCAGTACTTC. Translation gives CASSYGRKPYQETQYF.

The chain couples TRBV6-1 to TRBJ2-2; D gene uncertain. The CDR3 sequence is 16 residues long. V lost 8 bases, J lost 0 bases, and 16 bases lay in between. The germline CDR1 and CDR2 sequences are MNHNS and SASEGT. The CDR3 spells CASRLRVGANTGELFF. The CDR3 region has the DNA TGTGCCAGCCGTCTCAGAGTTGGGGCGAACACCGGGGAGCTGTTTTTT.

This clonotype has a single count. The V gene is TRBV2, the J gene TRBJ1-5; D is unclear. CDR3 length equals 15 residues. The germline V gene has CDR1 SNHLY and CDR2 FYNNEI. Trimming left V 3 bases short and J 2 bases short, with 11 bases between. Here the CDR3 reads CASSEDSLRNQPQHF. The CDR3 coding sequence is TGTGCCAGCAGTGAGGACTCACTCCGCAATCAGCCCCAGCATTTT.

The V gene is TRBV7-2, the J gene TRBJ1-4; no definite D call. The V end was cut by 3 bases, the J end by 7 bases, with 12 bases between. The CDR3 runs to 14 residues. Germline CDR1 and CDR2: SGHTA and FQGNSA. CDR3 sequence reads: CASSFRSVREKLFF. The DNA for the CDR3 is TGTGCCAGCAGCTTCCGGTCTGTTCGTGAAAAACTGTTTTTT.

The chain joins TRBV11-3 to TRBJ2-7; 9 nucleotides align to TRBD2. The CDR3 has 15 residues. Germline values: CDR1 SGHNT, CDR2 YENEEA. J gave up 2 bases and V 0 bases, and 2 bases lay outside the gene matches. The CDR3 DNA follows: TGTGCCAGCAGCTTAGATGGCGGGAGGGCCTACGAGCAGTACTTC. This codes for CASSLDGGRAYEQYF.

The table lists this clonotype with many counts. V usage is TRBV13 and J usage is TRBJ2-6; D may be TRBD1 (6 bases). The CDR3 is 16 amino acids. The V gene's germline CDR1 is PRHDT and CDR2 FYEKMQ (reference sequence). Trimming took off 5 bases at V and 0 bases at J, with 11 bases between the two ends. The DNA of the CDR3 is TGTGCCAGCAGCGGACAGCCCCGCTCTGGGGCCAACGTCCTGACTTTC. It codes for CASSGQPRSGANVLTF.

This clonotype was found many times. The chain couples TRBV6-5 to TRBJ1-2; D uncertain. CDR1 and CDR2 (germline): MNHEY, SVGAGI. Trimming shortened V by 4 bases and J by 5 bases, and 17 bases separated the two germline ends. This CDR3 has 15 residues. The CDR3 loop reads CASSSGPLDQYGYTF. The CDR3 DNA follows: TGTGCCAGCAGTTCCGGGCCTCTCGACCAGTATGGCTACACCTTC.

The CDR3 spells CASSVPGQSQETQYF. The CDR3 DNA reads TGTGCCAGCAGCGTTCCGGGACAATCCCAAGAGACCCAGTACTTC. V is TRBV21-1 and J is TRBJ2-5; the table's TRBD1 call for D was not verified on the DNA. TRBV21-1 is labeled a pseudogene. The CDR3 has 15 residues.

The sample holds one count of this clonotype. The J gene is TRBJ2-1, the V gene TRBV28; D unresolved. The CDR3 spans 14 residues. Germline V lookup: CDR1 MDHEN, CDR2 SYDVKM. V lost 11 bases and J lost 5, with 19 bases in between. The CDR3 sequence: CAVTKDPQNNEQFF. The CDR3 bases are TGTGCCGTCACAAAGGACCCACAGAACAATGAGCAGTTCTTC.

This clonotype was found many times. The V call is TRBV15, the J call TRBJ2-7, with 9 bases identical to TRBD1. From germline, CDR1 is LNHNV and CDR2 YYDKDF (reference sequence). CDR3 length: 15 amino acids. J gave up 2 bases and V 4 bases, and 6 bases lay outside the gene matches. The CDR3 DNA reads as TGTGCCACCAGCATCAACCGGGACAGGGCCTACGAGCAGTACTTC. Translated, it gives CATSINRDRAYEQYF.

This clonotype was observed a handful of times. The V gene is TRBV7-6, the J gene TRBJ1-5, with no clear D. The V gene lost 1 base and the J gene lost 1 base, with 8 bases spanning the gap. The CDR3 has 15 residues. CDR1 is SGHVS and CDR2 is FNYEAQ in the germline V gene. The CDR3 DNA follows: TGTGCCAGCAGCTTAGTTCCTGGAAGCAATCAGCCCCAGCATTTT. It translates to CASSLVPGSNQPQHF.

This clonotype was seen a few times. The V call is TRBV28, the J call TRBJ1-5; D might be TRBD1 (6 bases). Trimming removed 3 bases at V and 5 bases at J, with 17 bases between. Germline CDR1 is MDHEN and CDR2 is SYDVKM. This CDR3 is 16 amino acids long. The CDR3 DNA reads TGTGCCAGCAGTTTTCGTGACAGGTTTTTCGATCAGCCCCAGCATTTT. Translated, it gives CASSFRDRFFDQPQHF. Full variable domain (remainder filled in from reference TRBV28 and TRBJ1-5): DVKVTQSSRYLVKRTGEKVFLECVQDMDHENMFWYRQDPGLGLRLIYFSYDVKMKEKGDIPEGYSVSREKKERFSLILESASTNQTSMYLCASSFRDRFFDQPQHFGDGTRLSIL.

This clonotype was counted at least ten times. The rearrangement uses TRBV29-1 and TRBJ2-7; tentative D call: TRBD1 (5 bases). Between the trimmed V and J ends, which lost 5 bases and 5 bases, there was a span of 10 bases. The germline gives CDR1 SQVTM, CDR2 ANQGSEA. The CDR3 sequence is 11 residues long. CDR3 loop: CSVSTVHEQYF. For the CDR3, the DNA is TGCAGCGTTTCGACAGTCCACGAGCAGTACTTC.

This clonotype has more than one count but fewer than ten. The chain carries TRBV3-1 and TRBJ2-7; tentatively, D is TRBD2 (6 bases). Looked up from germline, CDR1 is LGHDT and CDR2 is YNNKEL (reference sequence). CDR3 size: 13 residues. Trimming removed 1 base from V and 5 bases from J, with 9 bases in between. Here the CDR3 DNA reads TGTGCCAGCAGCCAAGGGGGGGTCCACGAGCAGTACTTC. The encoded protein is CASSQGGVHEQYF.

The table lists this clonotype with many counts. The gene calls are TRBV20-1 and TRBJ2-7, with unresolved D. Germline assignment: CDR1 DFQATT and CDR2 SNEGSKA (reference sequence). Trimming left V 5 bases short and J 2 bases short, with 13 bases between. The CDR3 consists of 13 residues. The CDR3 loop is CSAPTLDTYEQYF. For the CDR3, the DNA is TGCAGTGCTCCCACTTTAGACACCTACGAGCAGTACTTC.

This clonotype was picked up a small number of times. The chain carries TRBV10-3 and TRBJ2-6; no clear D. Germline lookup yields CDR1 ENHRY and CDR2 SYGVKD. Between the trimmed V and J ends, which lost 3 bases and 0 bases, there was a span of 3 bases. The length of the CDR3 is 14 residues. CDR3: CAISEYSGANVLTF. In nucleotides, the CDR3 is TGTGCCATCAGTGAATACTCTGGGGCCAACGTCCTGACTTTC.

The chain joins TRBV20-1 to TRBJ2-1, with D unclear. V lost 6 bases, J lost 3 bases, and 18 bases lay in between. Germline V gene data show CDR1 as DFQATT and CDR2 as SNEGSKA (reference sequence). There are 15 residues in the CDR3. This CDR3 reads CSAGRPSGIYNEQFF. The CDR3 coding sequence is TGCAGTGCAGGACGGCCGAGTGGGATCTACAATGAGCAGTTCTTC.

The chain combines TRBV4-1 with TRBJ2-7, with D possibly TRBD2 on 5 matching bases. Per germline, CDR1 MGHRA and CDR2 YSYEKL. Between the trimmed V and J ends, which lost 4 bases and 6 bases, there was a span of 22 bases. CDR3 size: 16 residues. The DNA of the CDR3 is TGCGCCAGCAGCCTTTTCATCCGGGTCCGGGGAAGCGAGCAGTACTTC. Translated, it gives CASSLFIRVRGSEQYF.

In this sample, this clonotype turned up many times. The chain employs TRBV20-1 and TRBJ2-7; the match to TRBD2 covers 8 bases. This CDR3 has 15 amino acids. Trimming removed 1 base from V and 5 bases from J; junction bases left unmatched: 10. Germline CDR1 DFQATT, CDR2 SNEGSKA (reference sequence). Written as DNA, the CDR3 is TGCAGTGCTAGAGCACCCGGGACTAGTTGGAACGAGCAGTACTTC. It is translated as CSARAPGTSWNEQYF.

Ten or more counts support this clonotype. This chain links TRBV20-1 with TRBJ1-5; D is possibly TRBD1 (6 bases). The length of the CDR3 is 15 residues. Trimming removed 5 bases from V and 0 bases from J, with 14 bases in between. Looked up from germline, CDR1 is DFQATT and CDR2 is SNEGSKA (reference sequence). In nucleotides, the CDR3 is TGCAGTGCTTTAAGGGGGGGGACTAGCAATCAGCCCCAGCATTTT. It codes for CSALRGGTSNQPQHF.

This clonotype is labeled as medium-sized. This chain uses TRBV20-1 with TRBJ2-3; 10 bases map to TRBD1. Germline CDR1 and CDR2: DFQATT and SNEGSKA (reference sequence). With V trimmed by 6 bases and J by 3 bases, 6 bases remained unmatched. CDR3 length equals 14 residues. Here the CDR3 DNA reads TGCAGTGCCCGCCGGGGACAGGGGACAGATACGCAGTATTTT. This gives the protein CSARRGQGTDTQYF.

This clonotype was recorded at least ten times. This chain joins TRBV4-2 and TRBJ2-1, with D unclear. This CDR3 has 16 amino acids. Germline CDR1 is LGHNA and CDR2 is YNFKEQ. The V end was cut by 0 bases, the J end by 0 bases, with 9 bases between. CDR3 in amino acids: CASSQDQQSSYNEQFF. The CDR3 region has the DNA TGTGCCAGCAGCCAAGATCAGCAGAGCTCCTACAATGAGCAGTTCTTC.

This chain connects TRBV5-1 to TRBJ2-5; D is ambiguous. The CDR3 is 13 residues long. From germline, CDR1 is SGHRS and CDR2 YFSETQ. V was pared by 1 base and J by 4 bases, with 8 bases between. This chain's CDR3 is CASSLTMRETQYF. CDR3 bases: TGCGCCAGCAGCTTGACGATGCGAGAGACCCAGTACTTC.

CDR3 coding DNA: TGTGCCAGCAGTTTGACGGGACTAGCGGGATTGAGCTCCTACGAGCAGTACTTC. It is translated as CASSLTGLAGLSSYEQYF. V usage is TRBV28 and J usage is TRBJ2-7; 13 bases map to TRBD2. CDR3 length: 18 residues. CDR1 and CDR2 from the germline V gene are MDHEN and SYDVKM. Unmatched junction bases numbered 8, after V lost 3 bases and J lost 0 bases.

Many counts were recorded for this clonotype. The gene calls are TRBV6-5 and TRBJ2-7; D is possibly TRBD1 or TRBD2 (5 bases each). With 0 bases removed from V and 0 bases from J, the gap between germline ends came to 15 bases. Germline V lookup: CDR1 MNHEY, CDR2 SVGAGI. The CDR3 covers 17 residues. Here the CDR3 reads CASSYSSYWGISYEQYF. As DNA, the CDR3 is TGTGCCAGCAGTTACTCGAGCTATTGGGGGATCTCCTACGAGCAGTACTTC.

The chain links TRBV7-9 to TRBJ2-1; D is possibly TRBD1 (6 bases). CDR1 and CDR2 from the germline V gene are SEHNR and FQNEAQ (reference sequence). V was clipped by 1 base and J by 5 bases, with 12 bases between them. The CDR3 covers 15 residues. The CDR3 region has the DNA TGTGCCAGCAGCTTAGGGGGGCCCGGGGACAATGAGCAGTTCTTC. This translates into CASSLGGPGDNEQFF.

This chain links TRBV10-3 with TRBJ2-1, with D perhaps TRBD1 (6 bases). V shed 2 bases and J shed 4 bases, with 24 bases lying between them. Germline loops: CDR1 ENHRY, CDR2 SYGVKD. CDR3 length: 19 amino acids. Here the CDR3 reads CAISENTGTLGAAYNEQFF. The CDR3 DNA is TGTGCCATCAGTGAGAATACGGGGACACTCGGAGCGGCGTACAATGAGCAGTTCTTC.